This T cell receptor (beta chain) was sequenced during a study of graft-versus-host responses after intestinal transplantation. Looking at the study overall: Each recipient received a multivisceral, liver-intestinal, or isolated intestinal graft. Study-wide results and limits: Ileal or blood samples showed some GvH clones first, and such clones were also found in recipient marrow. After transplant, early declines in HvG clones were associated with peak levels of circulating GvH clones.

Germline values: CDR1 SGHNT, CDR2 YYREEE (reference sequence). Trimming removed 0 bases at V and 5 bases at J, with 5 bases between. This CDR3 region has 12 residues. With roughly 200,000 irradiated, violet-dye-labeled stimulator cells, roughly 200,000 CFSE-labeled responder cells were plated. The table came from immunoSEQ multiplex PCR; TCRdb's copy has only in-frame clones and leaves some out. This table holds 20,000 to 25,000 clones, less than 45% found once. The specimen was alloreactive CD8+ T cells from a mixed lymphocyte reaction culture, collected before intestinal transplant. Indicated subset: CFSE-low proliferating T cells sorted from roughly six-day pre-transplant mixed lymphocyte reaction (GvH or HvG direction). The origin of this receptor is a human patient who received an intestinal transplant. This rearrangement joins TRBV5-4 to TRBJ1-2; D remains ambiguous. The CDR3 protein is CASSLDAYGYTF. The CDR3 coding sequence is TGTGCCAGCAGCTTGGACGCTTATGGCTACACCTTC.